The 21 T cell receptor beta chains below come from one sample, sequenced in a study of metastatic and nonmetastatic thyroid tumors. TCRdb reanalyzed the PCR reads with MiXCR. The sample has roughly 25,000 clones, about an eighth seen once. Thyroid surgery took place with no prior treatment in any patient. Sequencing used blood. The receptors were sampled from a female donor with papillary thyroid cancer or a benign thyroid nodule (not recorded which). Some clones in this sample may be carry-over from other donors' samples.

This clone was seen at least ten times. The CDR3: CASRPSGANVLTF. The CDR3 DNA reads as TGTGCCAGCAGACCCTCTGGGGCCAACGTCCTGACTTTC. The chain employs TRBV14 and TRBJ2-6; D unresolved. Germline CDR1 reads SGHDN; CDR2 reads FVKESK. V was clipped by 6 bases and J by 0 bases, with 3 bases between them. The CDR3 has 13 amino acids.

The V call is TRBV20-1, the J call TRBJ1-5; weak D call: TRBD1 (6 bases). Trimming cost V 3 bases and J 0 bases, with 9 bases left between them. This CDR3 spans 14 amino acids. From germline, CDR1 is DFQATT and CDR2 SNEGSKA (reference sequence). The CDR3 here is CSASRGISNQPQHF. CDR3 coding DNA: TGCAGTGCTAGTAGGGGGATTAGCAATCAGCCCCAGCATTTT.

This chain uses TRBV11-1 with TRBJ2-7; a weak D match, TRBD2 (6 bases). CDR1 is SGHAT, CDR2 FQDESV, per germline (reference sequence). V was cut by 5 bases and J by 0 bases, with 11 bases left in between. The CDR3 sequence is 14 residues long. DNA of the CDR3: TGTGCCAGCAGCGCGGGGTTAAGCTCCTACGAGCAGTACTTC. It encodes CASSAGLSSYEQYF.

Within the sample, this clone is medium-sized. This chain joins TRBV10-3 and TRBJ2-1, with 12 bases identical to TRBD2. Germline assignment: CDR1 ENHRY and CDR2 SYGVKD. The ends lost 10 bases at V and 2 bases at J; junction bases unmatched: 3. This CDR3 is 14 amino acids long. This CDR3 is CASRLAGAYNEQFF. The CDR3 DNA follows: TGTGCCAGTAGACTAGCGGGAGCCTACAATGAGCAGTTCTTC.

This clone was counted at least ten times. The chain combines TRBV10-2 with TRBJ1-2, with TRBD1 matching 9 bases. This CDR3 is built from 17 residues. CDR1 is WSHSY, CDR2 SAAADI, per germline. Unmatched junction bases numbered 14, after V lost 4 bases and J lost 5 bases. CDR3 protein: CASSVTGTGQELYGYTF. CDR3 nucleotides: TGCGCCAGCAGTGTTACCGGGACAGGGCAAGAATTATATGGCTACACCTTC.

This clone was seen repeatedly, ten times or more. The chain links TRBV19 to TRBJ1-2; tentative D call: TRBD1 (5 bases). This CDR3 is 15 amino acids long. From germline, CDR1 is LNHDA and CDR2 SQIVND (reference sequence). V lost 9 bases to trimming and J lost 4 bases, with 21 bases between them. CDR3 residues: CASKGLDGTGYGYTF. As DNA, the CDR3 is TGTGCCAGCAAGGGGCTGGACGGGACGGGCTATGGCTACACCTTC. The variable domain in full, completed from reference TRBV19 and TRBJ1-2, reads DGGITQSPKYLFRKEGQNVTLSCEQNLNHDAMYWYRQDPGQGLRLIYYSQIVNDFQKGDIAEGYSVSREKKESFPLTVTSAQKNPTAFYLCASKGLDGTGYGYTFGSGTRLTVV.

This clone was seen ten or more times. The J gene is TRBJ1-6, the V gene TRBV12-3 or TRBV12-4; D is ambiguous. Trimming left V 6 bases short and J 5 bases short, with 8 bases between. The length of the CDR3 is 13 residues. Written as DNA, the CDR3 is TGTGCCAGCAGCGCCAGGAATAATTCACCCCTCCACTTT. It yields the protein CASSARNNSPLHF.

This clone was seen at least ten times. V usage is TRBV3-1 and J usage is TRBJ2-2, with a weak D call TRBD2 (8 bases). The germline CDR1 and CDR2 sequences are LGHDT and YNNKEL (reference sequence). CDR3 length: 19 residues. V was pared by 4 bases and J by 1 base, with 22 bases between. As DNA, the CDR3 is TGTGCCAGCAGCCTCGGGGACAGTCAAGCGGGAGAGAACACCGGGGAGCTGTTTTTT. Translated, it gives CASSLGDSQAGENTGELFF.

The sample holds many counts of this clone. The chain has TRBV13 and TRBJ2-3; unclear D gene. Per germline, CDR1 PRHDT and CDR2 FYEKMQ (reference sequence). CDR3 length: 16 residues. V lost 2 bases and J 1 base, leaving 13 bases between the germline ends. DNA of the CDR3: TGTGCCAGCAGCTTACGGGCAGGAGCCGGCACAGATACGCAGTATTTT. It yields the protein CASSLRAGAGTDTQYF.

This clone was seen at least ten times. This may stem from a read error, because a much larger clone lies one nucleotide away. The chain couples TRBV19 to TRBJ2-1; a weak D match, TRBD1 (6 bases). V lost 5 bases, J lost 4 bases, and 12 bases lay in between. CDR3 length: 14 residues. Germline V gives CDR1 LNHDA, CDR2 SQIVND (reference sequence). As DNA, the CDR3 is TGTGCCAGTAGTCCCGGGACAAAGTACAATGAGCAGTTCTTC. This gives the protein CASSPGTKYNEQFF.

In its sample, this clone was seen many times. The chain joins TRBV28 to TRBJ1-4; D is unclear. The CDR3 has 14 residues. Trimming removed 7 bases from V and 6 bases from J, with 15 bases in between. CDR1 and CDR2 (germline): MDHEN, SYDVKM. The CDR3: CASTESQTYEKLFF. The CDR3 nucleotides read TGTGCCAGCACCGAAAGTCAGACGTATGAAAAACTGTTTTTT.

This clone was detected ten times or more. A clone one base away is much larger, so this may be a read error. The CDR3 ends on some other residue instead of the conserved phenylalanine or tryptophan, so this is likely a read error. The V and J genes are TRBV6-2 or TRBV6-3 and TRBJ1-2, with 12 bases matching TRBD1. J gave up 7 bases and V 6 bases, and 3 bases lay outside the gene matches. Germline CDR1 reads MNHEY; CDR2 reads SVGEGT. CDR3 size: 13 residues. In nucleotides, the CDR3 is TGTGCCAGCAGGGGACAGGGGGCGCGTGGCTACACCCTC. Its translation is CASRGQGARGYTL.

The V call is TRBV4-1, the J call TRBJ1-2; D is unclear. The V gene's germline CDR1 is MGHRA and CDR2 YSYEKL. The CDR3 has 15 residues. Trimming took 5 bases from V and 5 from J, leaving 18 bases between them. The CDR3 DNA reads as TGCGCCAGCAGCGAGAATCCAGACCCGGGGTATGGCTACACCTTC. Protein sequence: CASSENPDPGYGYTF.

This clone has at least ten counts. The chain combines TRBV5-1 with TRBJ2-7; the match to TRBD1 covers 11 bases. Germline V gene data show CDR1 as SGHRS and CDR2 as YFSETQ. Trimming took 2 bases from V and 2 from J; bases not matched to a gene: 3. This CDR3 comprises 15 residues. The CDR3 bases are TGCGCCAGCAGCTTACTGGGACAGGGGGCCTACGAGCAGTACTTC. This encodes CASSLLGQGAYEQYF.

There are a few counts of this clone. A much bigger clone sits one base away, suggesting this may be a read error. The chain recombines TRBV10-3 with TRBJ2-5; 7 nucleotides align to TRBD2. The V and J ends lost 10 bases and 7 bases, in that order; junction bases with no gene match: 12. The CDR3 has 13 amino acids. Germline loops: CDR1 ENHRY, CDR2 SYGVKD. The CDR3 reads CATLMGGDGTQYF. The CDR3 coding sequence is TGTGCCACCTTGATGGGAGGGGACGGGACCCAGTACTTC.

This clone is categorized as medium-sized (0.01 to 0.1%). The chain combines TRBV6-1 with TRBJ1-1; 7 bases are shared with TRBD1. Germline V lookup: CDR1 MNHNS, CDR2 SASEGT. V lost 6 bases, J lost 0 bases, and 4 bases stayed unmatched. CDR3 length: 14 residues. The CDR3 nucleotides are TGTGCCAGCAGGCTGGACAGGATGAACACTGAAGCTTTCTTT. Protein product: CASRLDRMNTEAFF.

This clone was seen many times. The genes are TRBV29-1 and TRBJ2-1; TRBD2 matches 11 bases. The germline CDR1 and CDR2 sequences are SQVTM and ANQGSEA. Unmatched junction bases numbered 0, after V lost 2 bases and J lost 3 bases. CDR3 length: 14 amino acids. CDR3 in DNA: TGCAGCGTTGAAACTAGCGGGAGCTACAATGAGCAGTTCTTC. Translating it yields CSVETSGSYNEQFF.

CDR3 sequence reads: CASSLLGGVSGRAYEQYF. For the CDR3, the DNA is TGTGCCAGCAGCTTATTAGGTGGGGTTAGCGGGAGGGCCTACGAGCAGTACTTC. The gene calls are TRBV11-2 and TRBJ2-7; 11 nucleotides agree with TRBD2. V was clipped by 2 bases and J by 2 bases; unmatched bases: 11. Germline loops: CDR1 SGHAT, CDR2 FQNNGV. The CDR3 length is 18 residues.

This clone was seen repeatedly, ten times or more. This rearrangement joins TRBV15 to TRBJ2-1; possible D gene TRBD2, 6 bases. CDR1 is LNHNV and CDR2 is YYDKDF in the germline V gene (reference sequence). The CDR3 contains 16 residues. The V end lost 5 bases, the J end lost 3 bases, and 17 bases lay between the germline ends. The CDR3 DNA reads TGTGCCACCAGCGGGAGGATGGCAGGAGACTACAATGAGCAGTTCTTC. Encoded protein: CATSGRMAGDYNEQFF.

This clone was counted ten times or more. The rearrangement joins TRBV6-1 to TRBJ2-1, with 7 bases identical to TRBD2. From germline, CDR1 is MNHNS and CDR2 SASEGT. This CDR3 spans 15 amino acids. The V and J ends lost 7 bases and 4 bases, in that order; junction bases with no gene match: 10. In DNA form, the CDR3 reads TGTGCCAGCACCCCGCGGGAGAGTTCTTACAATGAGCAGTTCTTC. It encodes CASTPRESSYNEQFF.

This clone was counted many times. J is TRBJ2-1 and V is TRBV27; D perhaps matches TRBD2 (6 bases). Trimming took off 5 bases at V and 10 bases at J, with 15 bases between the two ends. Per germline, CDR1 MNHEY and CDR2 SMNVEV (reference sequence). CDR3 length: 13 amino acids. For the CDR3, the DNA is TGTGCCAGCAGTCTACCGGCGGGGCCGGAGCAGTTCTTC. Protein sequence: CASSLPAGPEQFF.